This is a list of T cell receptor beta chains from one sample in a study of control samples from healthy donors and cancer patients. Profiling relied on immunoSEQ multiplex PCR, and the TCRdb table lists in-frame clones only, not all of them. The sample has 150,000 or so clones, over 85% seen once. Sequenced sample: blood. These receptors were collected from a man aged 45-60 years in good health. Each CDR3 is given with its conserved first and last residue. D genes are given only for firm matches. A row's size may be missing; if present it is once, few, many or a size class.

clone size: once; J gene: TRBJ2-3; D gene: .; V gene: TRBV30; CDR3 DNA: TGTGCCTGGAGTTTTCTAGATACGCAGTATTTT; CDR3 protein: CAWSFLDTQYF
clone size: .; J gene: TRBJ1-1; D gene: .; V gene: TRBV7-9; CDR3 DNA: TGTGCCAGCAGCTTTGTTGCAGGCGCGAACACTGAAGCTTTCTTT; CDR3 protein: CASSFVAGANTEAFF
clone size: .; J gene: TRBJ2-1; D gene: .; V gene: TRBV29-1; CDR3 DNA: TGCAGCGTTGAAGATCGTATAGAGCAGTTCTTC; CDR3 protein: CSVEDRIEQFF
clone size: .; J gene: TRBJ2-1; D gene: TRBD2; V gene: TRBV6-5; CDR3 DNA: TGTGCCGTCCAGAGCGCGGGACTAGCGGGAGATGAGCAGTTCTTC; CDR3 protein: CAVQSAGLAGDEQFF
clone size: .; J gene: TRBJ2-3; D gene: .; V gene: TRBV24-1; CDR3 DNA: TGTGCCACCAGTGATTACTTAGCGGAGAGCACAGATACGCAGTATTTT; CDR3 protein: CATSDYLAESTDTQYF
clone size: once; J gene: TRBJ1-5; D gene: .; V gene: TRBV6-5; CDR3 DNA: TGTGCCAGCAGCCCCTGGGAGGGAGGATGGCAGCCCCAGCATTTT; CDR3 protein: CASSPWEGGWQPQHF
clone size: once; J gene: TRBJ2-5; D gene: TRBD2; V gene: TRBV20-1; CDR3 DNA: TGCAGTGCTAGTCTAGCGGGAGTAGGAGAGACCCAGTACTTC; CDR3 protein: CSASLAGVGETQYF
clone size: .; J gene: TRBJ1-2; D gene: TRBD1; V gene: TRBV11-2; CDR3 DNA: TGTGCCAGCAGCGAGACAGGGGGCTTTGGCTACACCTTC; CDR3 protein: CASSETGGFGYTF
clone size: .; J gene: TRBJ2-2; D gene: .; V gene: TRBV4-1; CDR3 DNA: TGCGCCAGCAGCCACGGACAGACCGGGGAGCTGTTTTTT; CDR3 protein: CASSHGQTGELFF
clone size: .; J gene: TRBJ2-7; D gene: .; V gene: TRBV5-1; CDR3 DNA: TGCGCCAGCAGTCCGCGTCCCGGTTGGTACGAGCAGTACTTC; CDR3 protein: CASSPRPGWYEQYF
clone size: few; J gene: TRBJ1-5; D gene: TRBD1; V gene: TRBV6-2/TRBV6-3; CDR3 DNA: TGTGCCAGCAGTCTTGACAGGGGAAATCAGCCCCAGCATTTT; CDR3 protein: CASSLDRGNQPQHF
clone size: once; J gene: TRBJ1-1; D gene: .; V gene: TRBV29-1; CDR3 DNA: TGCAGCGCCACTATAACATGGACTGAAGCTTTCTTT; CDR3 protein: CSATITWTEAFF
clone size: .; J gene: TRBJ2-7; D gene: TRBD1; V gene: TRBV29-1; CDR3 DNA: TGCAGCGCCTCCGGGACAGGGTTCGACGAGCAGTACTTC; CDR3 protein: CSASGTGFDEQYF
clone size: .; J gene: TRBJ2-3; D gene: TRBD2; V gene: TRBV14; CDR3 DNA: TGTGCCAGCAGCCTCGGACTAGGCGCAGATACGCAGTATTTT; CDR3 protein: CASSLGLGADTQYF
clone size: .; J gene: TRBJ1-5; D gene: .; V gene: TRBV6-1; CDR3 DNA: TGTGCCAGCAGTGAACAGGGGCGAAATCAGCCCCAGCATTTT; CDR3 protein: CASSEQGRNQPQHF
clone size: .; J gene: TRBJ2-1; D gene: .; V gene: TRBV7-2; CDR3 DNA: TGTGCCAGCAGCTTGACCGGGACCTCCTACAATGAGCAGTTCTTC; CDR3 protein: CASSLTGTSYNEQFF
clone size: once; J gene: TRBJ2-6; D gene: .; V gene: TRBV3-1/TRBV3-2; CDR3 DNA: TGTGCCAGCAGGCCAGTACTCTCTGGGGCCAACGTCCTGACTTTC; CDR3 protein: CASRPVLSGANVLTF
clone size: .; J gene: TRBJ2-5; D gene: TRBD1; V gene: TRBV18; CDR3 DNA: TGTGCCAGCTCACCCGGACAGGGAGAGACCCAGTACTTC; CDR3 protein: CASSPGQGETQYF
clone size: .; J gene: TRBJ2-1; D gene: TRBD2; V gene: TRBV18; CDR3 DNA: TGTGCCAGCTCCCCGGGACTAGCGGGAGCGTACAATGAGCAGTTCTTC; CDR3 protein: CASSPGLAGAYNEQFF
clone size: .; J gene: TRBJ2-1; D gene: .; V gene: TRBV2; CDR3 DNA: TGTGCCACCAGGCGAGGGGTGTCCTACAATGAGCAGTTCTTC; CDR3 protein: CATRRGVSYNEQFF
clone size: .; J gene: TRBJ1-5; D gene: .; V gene: TRBV3-1/TRBV3-2; CDR3 DNA: TGTGCCAGCAGCCAAGATGTAAGGAACAATCAGCCCCAGCATTTT; CDR3 protein: CASSQDVRNNQPQHF
clone size: .; J gene: TRBJ2-1; D gene: .; V gene: TRBV24-1; CDR3 DNA: TGTGCCACCAGTGATCCGGGCCGTGAGGGGAGGGAGCAGTTCTTC; CDR3 protein: CATSDPGREGREQFF
clone size: few; J gene: TRBJ2-7; D gene: .; V gene: TRBV7-8; CDR3 DNA: TGTGCCAGCAGCTTACGAGGGCGGGACAGCTCCTACGAGCAGTACTTC; CDR3 protein: CASSLRGRDSSYEQYF
clone size: once; J gene: TRBJ1-2; D gene: .; V gene: TRBV3-1/TRBV3-2; CDR3 DNA: TGTGCCAGCAGCCAAGGCCAGATTATGGATGGCTACACCTTC; CDR3 protein: CASSQGQIMDGYTF
clone size: .; J gene: TRBJ2-7; D gene: TRBD2; V gene: TRBV2; CDR3 DNA: TGTGCCAGCAAGGGACTAGCGGGAGGAAGCCTGGGGTACGAGCAGTACTTC; CDR3 protein: CASKGLAGGSLGYEQYF
clone size: medium-sized; J gene: TRBJ2-1; D gene: TRBD2; V gene: TRBV19; CDR3 DNA: TGTGCCAGTAGTATTTCGGCAGGGACTAGCCCACCCCTCTTC; CDR3 protein: CASSISAGTSPPLF
clone size: .; J gene: TRBJ1-1; D gene: .; V gene: TRBV6-6; CDR3 DNA: TGTGCCAGCAGTTACTCGAGTCTCCCAGGGAACACTGAAGCTTTCTTT; CDR3 protein: CASSYSSLPGNTEAFF
clone size: .; J gene: TRBJ1-5; D gene: .; V gene: TRBV19; CDR3 DNA: TGTGCCAGTAGGCGACACCAACCGGAACCGCAGCCCCAGCATTTT; CDR3 protein: CASRRHQPEPQPQHF
clone size: few; J gene: TRBJ2-3; D gene: .; V gene: TRBV10-3; CDR3 DNA: TGTGCCACCAAGAACCAGGGTAGCACAGATACGCAGTATTTT; CDR3 protein: CATKNQGSTDTQYF
clone size: .; J gene: TRBJ2-2; D gene: .; V gene: TRBV2; CDR3 DNA: TGTGCCAGCAGGGGTTCCGGGACCCTAACCGGGGAGCTGTTTTTT; CDR3 protein: CASRGSGTLTGELFF
clone size: .; J gene: TRBJ1-1; D gene: .; V gene: TRBV28; CDR3 DNA: TGTGCCAGCACCCCTCATCCGGGACGTCCGAACACTGAAGCTTTCTTT; CDR3 protein: CASTPHPGRPNTEAFF
clone size: .; J gene: TRBJ2-3; D gene: TRBD1; V gene: TRBV3-1/TRBV3-2; CDR3 DNA: TGTGCCAGCGGAGACAGGGCGAGCACAGATACGCAGTATTTT; CDR3 protein: CASGDRASTDTQYF
clone size: .; J gene: TRBJ2-7; D gene: .; V gene: TRBV14; CDR3 DNA: TGTGCCAGCAGCCAAGTCCCCTACGAGCAGTACTTC; CDR3 protein: CASSQVPYEQYF
clone size: .; J gene: TRBJ1-2; D gene: .; V gene: TRBV11-2; CDR3 DNA: TGTGCCAGCAGCTTAGACCCCCTGCCAGGGTATGGCTACACCTTC; CDR3 protein: CASSLDPLPGYGYTF
clone size: .; J gene: TRBJ2-7; D gene: .; V gene: TRBV30; CDR3 DNA: TGTGCCTGGAGGGCGTCCCTCTCCTACGAGCAGTACTTC; CDR3 protein: CAWRASLSYEQYF
clone size: .; J gene: TRBJ2-5; D gene: TRBD1; V gene: TRBV7-3; CDR3 DNA: TGTGCCAGCAGCCTAAACTACAGGGGTACAGGCGAGACCCAGTACTTC; CDR3 protein: CASSLNYRGTGETQYF
clone size: .; J gene: TRBJ2-7; D gene: .; V gene: TRBV5-4; CDR3 DNA: TGTGCCAGCAGCTCGGACATGGTCAGGGCCGGTTACGAGCAGTACTTC; CDR3 protein: CASSSDMVRAGYEQYF
clone size: .; J gene: TRBJ2-2; D gene: .; V gene: TRBV27; CDR3 DNA: TGTGCCAGCAGTTTCCGCCCCCCCCCGGCCGGGGAGCTGTTTTTT; CDR3 protein: CASSFRPPPAGELFF
clone size: .; J gene: TRBJ2-7; D gene: .; V gene: TRBV6-5; CDR3 DNA: TGTGCCAGCAGTTACCCCCTAGGAGGTGGATCCTACGAGCAGTACTTC; CDR3 protein: CASSYPLGGGSYEQYF
clone size: .; J gene: TRBJ2-2; D gene: TRBD2; V gene: TRBV10-3; CDR3 DNA: TGTGCCATCAACCCTGGGACTAGCGGACACACCGGGGAGCTGTTTTTT; CDR3 protein: CAINPGTSGHTGELFF
clone size: .; J gene: TRBJ1-1; D gene: .; V gene: TRBV6-1; CDR3 DNA: TGTGCCAGCAGTCCCCTAGGAGGGGCGAACACTGAAGCTTTCTTT; CDR3 protein: CASSPLGGANTEAFF
clone size: once; J gene: TRBJ2-1; D gene: TRBD2; V gene: TRBV5-1; CDR3 DNA: TGCGCCAGCAGCTTGGATCCTAGCGGGAGTCTAAATGAGCAGTTCTTC; CDR3 protein: CASSLDPSGSLNEQFF
clone size: few; J gene: TRBJ2-7; D gene: .; V gene: TRBV9; CDR3 DNA: TGTGCCAGCAGCGTATCCCAGGGGACCACCTACGAGCAGTACTTC; CDR3 protein: CASSVSQGTTYEQYF
clone size: .; J gene: TRBJ2-2; D gene: .; V gene: TRBV19; CDR3 DNA: TGTGCCAGCTTGGACCTTACTAGACAGAACACCGGGGAGCTGTTTTTT; CDR3 protein: CASLDLTRQNTGELFF
clone size: .; J gene: TRBJ1-6; D gene: .; V gene: TRBV5-6; CDR3 DNA: TGTGCCAGCAGCTTGGTGGGCAGGTGGAGGAATAATTCACCCCTCCACTTT; CDR3 protein: CASSLVGRWRNNSPLHF
clone size: once; J gene: TRBJ1-3; D gene: .; V gene: TRBV6-5; CDR3 DNA: TGTGCCAGCCGGGAGACAAATAGAAACACCATATATTTT; CDR3 protein: CASRETNRNTIYF
clone size: .; J gene: TRBJ2-7; D gene: TRBD1; V gene: TRBV11-2; CDR3 DNA: TGTGCCAGCAGCCCCCGACAGGGGTCGAGGGAGCAGTACTTC; CDR3 protein: CASSPRQGSREQYF
clone size: .; J gene: TRBJ2-7; D gene: TRBD2; V gene: TRBV6-5; CDR3 DNA: TGTGCCAGCAGAAATCAGCGGGAGCTCTCCTACGAGCAGTACTTC; CDR3 protein: CASRNQRELSYEQYF
clone size: .; J gene: TRBJ2-3; D gene: .; V gene: TRBV12-1; CDR3 DNA: TGTGCCAGCAGCTCACCAGATACGCAGTATTTT; CDR3 protein: CASSSPDTQYF
clone size: .; J gene: TRBJ1-4; D gene: .; V gene: TRBV10-3; CDR3 DNA: TGTGCCATCAGTGAGCAGGGGATGACGGCTAATGAAAAACTGTTTTTT; CDR3 protein: CAISEQGMTANEKLFF
clone size: .; J gene: TRBJ2-7; D gene: TRBD1; V gene: TRBV18; CDR3 DNA: TGTGCCAGCTCACCACTGGTACAGGGGACCTACGAGCAGTACTTC; CDR3 protein: CASSPLVQGTYEQYF
clone size: .; J gene: TRBJ1-4; D gene: .; V gene: TRBV4-1; CDR3 DNA: TGCGCCAGCAGCCAAGATATCCAAAAACTGTTTTTT; CDR3 protein: CASSQDIQKLFF
clone size: .; J gene: TRBJ2-4; D gene: .; V gene: TRBV21-1; CDR3 DNA: TGTGCCAGCAGCGCCCGGGACAGGGGAGCCAAAAACATTCAGTACTTC; CDR3 protein: CASSARDRGAKNIQYF
clone size: .; J gene: TRBJ2-2; D gene: .; V gene: TRBV11-2; CDR3 DNA: TGTGCCAGCAGCTTTACTAGAAACACCGGGGAGCTGTTTTTT; CDR3 protein: CASSFTRNTGELFF
clone size: .; J gene: TRBJ2-7; D gene: .; V gene: TRBV4-2; CDR3 DNA: TGTGCCAGCAGCCCGCAAGGGGGTTTCTACGAGCAGTACTTC; CDR3 protein: CASSPQGGFYEQYF